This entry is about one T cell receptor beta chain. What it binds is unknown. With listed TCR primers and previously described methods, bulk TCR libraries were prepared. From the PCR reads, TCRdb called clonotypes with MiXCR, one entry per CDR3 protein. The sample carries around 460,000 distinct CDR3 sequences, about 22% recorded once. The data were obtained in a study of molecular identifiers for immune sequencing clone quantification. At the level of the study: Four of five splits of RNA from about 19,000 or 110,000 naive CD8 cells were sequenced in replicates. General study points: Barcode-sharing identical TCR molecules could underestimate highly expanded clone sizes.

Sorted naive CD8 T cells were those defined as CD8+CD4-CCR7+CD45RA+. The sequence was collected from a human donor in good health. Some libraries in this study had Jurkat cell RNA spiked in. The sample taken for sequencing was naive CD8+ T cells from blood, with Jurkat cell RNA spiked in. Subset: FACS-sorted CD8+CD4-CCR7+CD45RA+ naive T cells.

The CDR3 region has the DNA TGTGCCAGCAGTTCGGGGCCCGGCATCTACGAGCAGTACTTC. Translated: CASSSGPGIYEQYF. This chain joins TRBV27 and TRBJ2-7, with D perhaps matching TRBD1 or TRBD2 (5 bases each). The CDR3 runs 14 residues. CDR1 is MNHEY and CDR2 is SMNVEV in the germline V gene (reference sequence). Trimming stripped 4 bases from V and 3 bases from J, with 13 bases between.